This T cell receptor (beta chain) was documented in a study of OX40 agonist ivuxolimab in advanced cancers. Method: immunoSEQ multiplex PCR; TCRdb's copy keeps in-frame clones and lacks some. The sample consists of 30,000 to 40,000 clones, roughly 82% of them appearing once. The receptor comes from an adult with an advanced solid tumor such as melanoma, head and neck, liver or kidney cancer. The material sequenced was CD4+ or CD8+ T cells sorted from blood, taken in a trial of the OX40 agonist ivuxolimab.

The CDR3 region is CASRMTGQGRYGYTF. CDR3 in DNA: TGTGCCAGCAGGATGACGGGACAGGGTAGATATGGCTACACCTTC. V usage is TRBV13 and J usage is TRBJ1-2; 9 positions match TRBD1. The junction had 10 bases not matched to a gene; V was cut back by 6 bases and J by 5 bases. CDR1 is PRHDT and CDR2 is FYEKMQ in the germline V gene (reference sequence). The CDR3 totals 15 residues.